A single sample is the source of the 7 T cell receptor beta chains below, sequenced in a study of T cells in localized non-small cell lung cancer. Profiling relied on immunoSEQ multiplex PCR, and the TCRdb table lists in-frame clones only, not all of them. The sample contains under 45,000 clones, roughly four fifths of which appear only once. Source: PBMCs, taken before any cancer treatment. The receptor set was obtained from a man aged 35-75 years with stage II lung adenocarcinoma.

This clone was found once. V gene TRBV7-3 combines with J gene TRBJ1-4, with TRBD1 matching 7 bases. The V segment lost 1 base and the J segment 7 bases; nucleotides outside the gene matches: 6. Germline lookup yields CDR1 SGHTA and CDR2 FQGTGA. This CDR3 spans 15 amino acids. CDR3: CASSLNQGEGEKLFF. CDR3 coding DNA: TGTGCCAGCAGCTTAAATCAGGGGGAAGGTGAAAAACTGTTTTTT.

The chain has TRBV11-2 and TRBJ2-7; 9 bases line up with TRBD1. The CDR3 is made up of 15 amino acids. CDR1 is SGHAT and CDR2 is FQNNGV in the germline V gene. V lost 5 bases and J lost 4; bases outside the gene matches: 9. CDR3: CASSHPRTGDYEQYF. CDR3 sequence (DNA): TGTGCCAGCAGCCACCCCCGGACAGGGGATTACGAGCAGTACTTC. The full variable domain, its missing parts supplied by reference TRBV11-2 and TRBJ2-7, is EAGVAQSPRYKIIEKRQSVAFWCNPISGHATLYWYQQILGQGPKLLIQFQNNGVVDDSQLPKDRFSAERLKGVDSTLKIQPAKLEDSAVYLCASSHPRTGDYEQYFGPGTRLTVT.

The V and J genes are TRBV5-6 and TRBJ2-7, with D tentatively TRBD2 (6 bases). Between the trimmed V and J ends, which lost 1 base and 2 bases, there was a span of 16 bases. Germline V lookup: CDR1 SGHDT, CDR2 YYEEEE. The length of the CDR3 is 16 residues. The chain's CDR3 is CASSLSGRGPAYEQYF. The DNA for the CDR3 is TGTGCCAGCAGCTTGTCAGGGCGGGGACCGGCCTACGAGCAGTACTTC. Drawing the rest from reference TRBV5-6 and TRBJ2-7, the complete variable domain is DAGVTQSPTHLIKTRGQQVTLRCSPKSGHDTVSWYQQALGQGPQFIFQYYEEEERQRGNFPDRFSGHQFPNYSSELNVNALLLGDSALYLCASSLSGRGPAYEQYFGPGTRLTVT.

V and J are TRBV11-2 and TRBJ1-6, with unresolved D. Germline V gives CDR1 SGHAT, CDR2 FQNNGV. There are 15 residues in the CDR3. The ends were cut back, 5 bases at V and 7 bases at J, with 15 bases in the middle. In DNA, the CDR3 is TGTGCCAGCAGCAACACGGGCCGAGGGAATTCACCCCTCCACTTT. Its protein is CASSNTGRGNSPLHF.

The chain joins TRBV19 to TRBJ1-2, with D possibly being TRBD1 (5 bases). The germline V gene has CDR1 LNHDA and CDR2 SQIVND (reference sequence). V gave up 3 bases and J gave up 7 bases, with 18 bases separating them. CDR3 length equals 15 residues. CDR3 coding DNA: TGTGCCAGTAGTATCAAGACAGCCTCCCGGGGTGGCTACACCTTC. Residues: CASSIKTASRGGYTF. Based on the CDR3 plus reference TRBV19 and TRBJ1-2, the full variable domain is DGGITQSPKYLFRKEGQNVTLSCEQNLNHDAMYWYRQDPGQGLRLIYYSQIVNDFQKGDIAEGYSVSREKKESFPLTVTSAQKNPTAFYLCASSIKTASRGGYTFGSGTRLTVV.

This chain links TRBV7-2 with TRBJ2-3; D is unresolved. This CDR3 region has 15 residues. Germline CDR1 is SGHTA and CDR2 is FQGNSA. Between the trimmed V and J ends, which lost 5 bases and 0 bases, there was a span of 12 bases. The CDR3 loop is CASSPRLASTDTQYF. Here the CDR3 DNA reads TGTGCCAGCAGCCCTCGGTTGGCCAGCACAGATACGCAGTATTTT. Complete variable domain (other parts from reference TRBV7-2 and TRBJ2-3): GAGVSQSPSNKVTEKGKDVELRCDPISGHTALYWYRQSLGQGLEFLIYFQGNSAPDKSGLPSDRFSAERTGGSVSTLTIQRTQQEDSAVYLCASSPRLASTDTQYFGPGTRLTVL.

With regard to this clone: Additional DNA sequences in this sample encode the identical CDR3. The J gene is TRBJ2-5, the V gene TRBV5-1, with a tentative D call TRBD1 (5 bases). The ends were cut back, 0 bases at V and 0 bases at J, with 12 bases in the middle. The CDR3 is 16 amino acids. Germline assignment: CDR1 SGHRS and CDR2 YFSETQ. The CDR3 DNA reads TGCGCCAGCAGCTTGGGGCAGGGTCTTAACCAAGAGACCCAGTACTTC. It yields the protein CASSLGQGLNQETQYF.